The source of this T cell receptor (beta chain) is a study of T cell responses to AZD1222 COVID-19 vaccine. Assay: immunoSEQ multiplex PCR; the TCRdb copy retains only in-frame clones and omits some. The sample holds 100,000 to 150,000 clones; about 92% are singletons and the top ten take nearly 4.5%. General study findings and limits: Nearly half of spike-specific TCRs reportedly target variant regions that are unmutated in the B.1.351 and B.1.1.7 variants. A mostly white British donor set with more females was recruited, and clonal diversity was possibly underestimated. Mapped onto spike, vaccine-associated CD4 TCRs spanned it and were dominant at 160-218 and 743-854. Repertoire samples came only from after the peak T cell response.

V lost 4 bases to trimming and J lost 4 bases; unmatched junction nucleotides: 6. Germline V CDR1 and CDR2: LNHDA, SQIVND (reference sequence). CDR3 length: 15 amino acids. Details on this clone: Antigen specificity is unknown.

The clonotype was recovered from an adult in good health. V gene TRBV19 combines with J gene TRBJ2-2; the match to TRBD1 covers 7 bases. Material: peripheral blood, obtained on day 0 of MenACWY control vaccination. The CDR3 is CASSTGAGGTGELFF. CDR3 bases: TGTGCCAGTAGTACTGGTGCAGGGGGCACCGGGGAGCTGTTTTTT.